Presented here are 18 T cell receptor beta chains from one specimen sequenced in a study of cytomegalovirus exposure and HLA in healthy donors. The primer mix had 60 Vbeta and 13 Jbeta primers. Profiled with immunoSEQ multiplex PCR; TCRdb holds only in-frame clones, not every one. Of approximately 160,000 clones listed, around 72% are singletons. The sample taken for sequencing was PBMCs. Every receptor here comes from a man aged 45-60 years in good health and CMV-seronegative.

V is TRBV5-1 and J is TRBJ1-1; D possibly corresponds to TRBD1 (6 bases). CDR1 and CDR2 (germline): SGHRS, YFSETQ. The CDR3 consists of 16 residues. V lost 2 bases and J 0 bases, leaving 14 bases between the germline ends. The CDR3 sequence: CASSLQGSDMNTEAFF. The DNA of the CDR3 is TGCGCCAGCAGCTTACAGGGTTCGGACATGAACACTGAAGCTTTCTTT. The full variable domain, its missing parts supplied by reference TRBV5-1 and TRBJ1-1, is KAGVTQTPRYLIKTRGQQVTLSCSPISGHRSVSWYQQTPGQGLQFLFEYFSETQRNKGNFPGRFSGRQFSNSRSEMNVSTLELGDSALYLCASSLQGSDMNTEAFFGQGTRLTVV.

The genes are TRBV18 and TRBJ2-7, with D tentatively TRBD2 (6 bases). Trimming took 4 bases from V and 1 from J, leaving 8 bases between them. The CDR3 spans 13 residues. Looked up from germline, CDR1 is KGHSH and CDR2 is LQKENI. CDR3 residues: CASSQRESYEQYF. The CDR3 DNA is TGTGCCAGCTCACAACGGGAGTCCTACGAGCAGTACTTC.

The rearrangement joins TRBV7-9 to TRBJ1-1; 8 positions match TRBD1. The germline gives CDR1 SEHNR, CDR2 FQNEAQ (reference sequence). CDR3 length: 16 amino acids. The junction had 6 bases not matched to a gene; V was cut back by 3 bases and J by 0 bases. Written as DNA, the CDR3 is TGTGCCAGCAGCTTCCTTCGGACAGGGATGAACACTGAAGCTTTCTTT. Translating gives CASSFLRTGMNTEAFF.

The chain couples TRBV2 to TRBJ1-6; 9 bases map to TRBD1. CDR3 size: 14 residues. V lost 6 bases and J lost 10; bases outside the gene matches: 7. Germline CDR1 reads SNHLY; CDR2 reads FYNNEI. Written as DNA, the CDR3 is TGTGCCAGCAGCGCGGACAGGGGTTACTCACCCCTCCACTTT. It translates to CASSADRGYSPLHF.

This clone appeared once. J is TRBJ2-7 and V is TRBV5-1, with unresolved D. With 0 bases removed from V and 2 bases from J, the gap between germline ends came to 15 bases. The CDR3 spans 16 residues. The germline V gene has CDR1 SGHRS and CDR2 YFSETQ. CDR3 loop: CASSLGSVTTTYEQYF. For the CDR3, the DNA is TGCGCCAGCAGCTTGGGATCGGTTACAACTACCTACGAGCAGTACTTC.

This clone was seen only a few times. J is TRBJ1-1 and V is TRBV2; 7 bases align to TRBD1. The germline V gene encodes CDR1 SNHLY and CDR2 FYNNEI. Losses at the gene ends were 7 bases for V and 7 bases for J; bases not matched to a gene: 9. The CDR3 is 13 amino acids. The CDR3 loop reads CASTRLGGFEAFF. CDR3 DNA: TGTGCCAGCACCCGGTTAGGGGGCTTTGAAGCTTTCTTT.

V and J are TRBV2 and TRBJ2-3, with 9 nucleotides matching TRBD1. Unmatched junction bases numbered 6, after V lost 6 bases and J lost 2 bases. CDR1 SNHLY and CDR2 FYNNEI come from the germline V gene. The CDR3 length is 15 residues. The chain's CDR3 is CASSLGTGNTDTQYF. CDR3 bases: TGTGCCAGCAGCCTTGGGACAGGGAACACAGATACGCAGTATTTT.

CDR3 sequence: CASSPQGTGEKLFF. The CDR3 DNA reads TGTGCCAGCAGTCCTCAGGGGACGGGCGAAAAACTGTTTTTT. This rearrangement joins TRBV6-5 to TRBJ1-4; tentative D call: TRBD1 (6 bases). The CDR3 totals 14 residues. With 5 bases removed from V and 8 bases from J, the gap between germline ends came to 15 bases. The germline V gene encodes CDR1 MNHEY and CDR2 SVGAGI.

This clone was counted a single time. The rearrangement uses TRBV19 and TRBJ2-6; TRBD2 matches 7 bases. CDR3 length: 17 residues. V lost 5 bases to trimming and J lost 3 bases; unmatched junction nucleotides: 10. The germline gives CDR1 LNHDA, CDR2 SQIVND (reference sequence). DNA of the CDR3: TGTGCCAGTAGTTTAATTGGGGGGGGTGGTGGGGCCAACGTCCTGACTTTC. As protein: CASSLIGGGGGANVLTF.

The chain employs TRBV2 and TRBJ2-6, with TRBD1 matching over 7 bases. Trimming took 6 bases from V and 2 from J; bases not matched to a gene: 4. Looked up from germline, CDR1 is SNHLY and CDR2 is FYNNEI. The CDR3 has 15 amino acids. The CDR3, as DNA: TGTGCCAGCAGATATGGACAGGCTGGGGCCAACGTCCTGACTTTC. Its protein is CASRYGQAGANVLTF.

CDR3 DNA: TGTGCCAGTAGTATAGTCTCCGGGACAGGACGAGAAAAACTGTTTTTT. Translating it yields CASSIVSGTGREKLFF. This chain connects TRBV19 to TRBJ1-4; 8 nucleotides agree with TRBD1. The CDR3 spans 16 residues. Germline V lookup: CDR1 LNHDA, CDR2 SQIVND (reference sequence). V shed 1 base and J 8 bases; nucleotides not matched to a gene: 9.

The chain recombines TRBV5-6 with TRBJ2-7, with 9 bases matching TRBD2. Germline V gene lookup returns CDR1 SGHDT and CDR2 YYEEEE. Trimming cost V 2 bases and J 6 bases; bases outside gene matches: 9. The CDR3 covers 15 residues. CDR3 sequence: CASSFGGGARSEQYF. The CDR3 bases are TGTGCCAGCAGCTTCGGCGGGGGGGCCAGAAGCGAGCAGTACTTC.

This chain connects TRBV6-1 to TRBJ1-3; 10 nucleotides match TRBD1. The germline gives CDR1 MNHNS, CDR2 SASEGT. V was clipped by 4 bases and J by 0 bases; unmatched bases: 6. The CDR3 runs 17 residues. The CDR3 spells CASSGRDRGYSGNTIYF. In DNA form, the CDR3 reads TGTGCCAGCAGTGGCCGGGACAGGGGTTACTCTGGAAACACCATATATTTT.

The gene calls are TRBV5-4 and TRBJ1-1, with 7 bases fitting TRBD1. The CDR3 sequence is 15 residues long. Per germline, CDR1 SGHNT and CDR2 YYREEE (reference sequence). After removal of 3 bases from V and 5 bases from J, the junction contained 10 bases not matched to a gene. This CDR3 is CASSWAGRGDTEAFF. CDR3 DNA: TGTGCCAGCAGCTGGGCCGGCAGGGGGGATACTGAAGCTTTCTTT.

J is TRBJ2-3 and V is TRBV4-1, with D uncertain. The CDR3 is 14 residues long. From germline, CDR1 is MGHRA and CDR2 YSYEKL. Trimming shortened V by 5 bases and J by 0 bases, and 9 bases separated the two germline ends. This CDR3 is CASSNYPSTDTQYF. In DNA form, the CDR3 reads TGCGCCAGCAGCAACTACCCTAGCACAGATACGCAGTATTTT.

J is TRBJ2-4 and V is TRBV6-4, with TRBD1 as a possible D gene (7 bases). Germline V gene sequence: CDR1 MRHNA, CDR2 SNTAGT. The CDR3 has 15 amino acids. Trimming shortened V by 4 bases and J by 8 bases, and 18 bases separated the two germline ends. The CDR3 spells CASSGLDREVDIQYF. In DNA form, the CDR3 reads TGTGCCAGCAGTGGACTTGACAGGGAGGTGGACATTCAGTACTTC.

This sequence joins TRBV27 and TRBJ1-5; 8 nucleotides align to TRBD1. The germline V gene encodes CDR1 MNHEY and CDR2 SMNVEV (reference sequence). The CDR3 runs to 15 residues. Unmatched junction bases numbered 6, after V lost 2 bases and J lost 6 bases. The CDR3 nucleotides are TGTGCCAGCAGTTTAGGACAGGGAGATTTTCAGCCCCAGCATTTT. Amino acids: CASSLGQGDFQPQHF.

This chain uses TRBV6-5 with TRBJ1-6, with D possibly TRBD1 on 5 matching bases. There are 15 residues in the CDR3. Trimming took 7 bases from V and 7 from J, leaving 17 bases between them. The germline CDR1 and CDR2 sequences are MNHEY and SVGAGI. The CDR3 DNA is TGTGCCAGCACCTTAGGGAGGGGCCAGAATTCACCCCTCCACTTT. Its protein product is CASTLGRGQNSPLHF.